The present TCR beta chain was sequenced within a study of STAT5B mutations in CD4+ large granular lymphocyte leukemia (dated by TCRdb to between 2022 and 2023). In the study overall: Among the healthy controls, the CDR3 'QG' motif was associated with a particular HLA allele. TCRbeta repertoires of CD4+ T-cell large granular lymphocyte leukemia patients were compared with those of healthy blood donors. Flow cytometry performed on FACSCanto II or FACSVerse showed that the purified fractions had more than 95% purity among lymphocytes. Study-wide findings and limitations: Data were not HLA-matched; higher clonality in CD4+ versus CD8+ T-LGLL could reflect the relatively small sample size. CD4-sorted patient repertoires appeared more clonal than healthy CD4+ repertoires, and this difference persisted after removing the putative leukemic clones. The main leukemic clonotypes were found to be private to each patient, although more than 20% of the main leukemic clonotypes were detected at low frequency in the non-leukemic repertoires of other patients. Enrichment of TRBV06-family usage was observed among the top patient clones (8/27) relative to healthy controls (2/35).

As concerns this clone: Its cognate antigen has yet to be identified. No base quality values were provided; no much bigger clone lies one nucleotide off.

From cysteine to phenylalanine, the CDR3 is 19 amino acids long. The entry retains the CDR3 DNA only, 57 bases that are in frame from base 1. Taken from the germline V gene (reference sequence), the CDR1 and CDR2 loops are SEHNR and FQNEAQ. V has 0 bases trimmed and J has 4 bases trimmed; junction bases matching no gene number 10. The healthy controls were 35 or so blood donors, and the buffy coats of these donors were supplied by the Finnish Red Cross blood service. All TCR-sequenced material derived from peripheral blood: patient blood samples and healthy donor buffy coats. Ficoll-Hypaque gradient centrifugation was used to isolate peripheral blood mononuclear cells. CD4+ cells were magnetically purified from the buffy coats of healthy controls. Genomic DNA was extracted with the Gentra Puregene Cell and Tissue kit and quantified on a Qubit 2.0 fluorometer. TCRbeta rearrangements were sequenced from genomic DNA using the immunoSEQ assay at survey resolution. Processing in the source paper ran as follows. In the TCR sequencing data, the lowest productive clonotype frequency that could be detected was 2.59 x 10-5. Analyses included only productive TCRbeta rearrangements, meaning complete and in-frame sequences. Clonality for each sample was calculated as Simpson clonality in the immunoSEQ Analyzer version 3.0. Based on frequency, clones were grouped as very rare, small, medium, large (1-20%) or hyperexpanded (>20%). OLGA 1.2.3 estimated generation probabilities, VDJtools produced V-gene circos plots, VDJdb was queried for specificities, and GLIPH identified CDR3 motifs. Here the immuneACCESS table is served through TCRdb, limited to in-frame sequences with V and J called. Missing clones are a known gap in these copies; in checked studies unresolved V genes cover under half, and the rest lacks a known reason. V and J calls and clone size are as listed in that table; D and trimming were resolved from the DNA. A total of about 45,000 clones appear in this sample, 80% to 90% of them only once. The leading ten clones occupy 2.6% of the sample.

Sequencing was done on a sample of CD4+ T cells from blood buffy coats. The clonotype comes from a human donor in good health. The chain links TRBV7-9 with TRBJ2-2; 11 middle bases align to TRBD2. The bases are TGTGCCAGCAGCTTAGCGAGGCTAGCGGGAGGCCCGGGCACCGGGGAGCTGTTTTTT. Its amino acids are CASSLARLAGGPGTGELFF.